A single sample is the source of the 27 T cell receptor beta chains below, sequenced in a study of T cell repertoires in cytomegalovirus infection. MiXCR was run by TCRdb on the reads, yielding one entry per CDR3 protein. The sample lists roughly 120,000 distinct CDR3 sequences, 25% to 35% occurring once. The antigens these receptors bind are not known. This material consisted of CD8+ T cells from cultured PBMCs, taken from culture after CMV antigen stimulation. Source of these receptors: a human donor in good health (CMV status not recorded). Some clones in this sample may be carry-over from other donors' samples.

V usage is TRBV28 and J usage is TRBJ2-6, with D perhaps matching TRBD1 or TRBD2 (5 bases each). Trimming took 6 bases from V and 2 from J, leaving 26 bases between them. This CDR3 has 20 residues. The germline CDR1 and CDR2 sequences are MDHEN and SYDVKM. CDR3 residues: CASRVTRGTLSAPGANVLTF. DNA for the CDR3: TGTGCCAGCAGGGTGACCCGGGGCACGCTATCGGCTCCTGGGGCCAACGTCCTGACTTTC.

This clonotype was detected ten times or more. The rearrangement uses TRBV12-3 or TRBV12-4 and TRBJ2-5; D ambiguous. Trimming pared 5 bases from V and 6 bases from J, leaving 16 bases between. This CDR3 is built from 14 residues. The CDR3 region has the DNA TGTGCCAGCAGTCTCTCGACACTACAGAAGACCCAGTACTTC. Translated, it gives CASSLSTLQKTQYF.

The J gene is TRBJ2-2, the V gene TRBV24-1; D call uncertain. The CDR3 extends over 12 amino acids. Between the trimmed V and J ends, which lost 4 bases and 5 bases, there was a span of 4 bases. Germline V gene data show CDR1 as KGHDR and CDR2 as SFDVKD. The CDR3 coding sequence is TGTGCCACCAGTGAATTAACCGGGGAGCTGTTTTTT. It codes for CATSELTGELFF.

V usage is TRBV27 and J usage is TRBJ1-2; 7 bases fit TRBD1. CDR3 length: 15 amino acids. After removal of 5 bases from V and 1 base from J, the junction contained 7 bases not matched to a gene. Germline-derived CDR1 and CDR2 are MNHEY and SMNVEV (reference sequence). The CDR3 protein is CASSPGTVINYGYTF. CDR3 nucleotides: TGTGCCAGCAGTCCAGGGACAGTTATTAACTATGGCTACACCTTC.

CDR3 residues: CASSLDSGTQPQHF. The CDR3 DNA sequence: TGTGCCAGCAGCTTGGACAGCGGCACCCAGCCCCAGCATTTT. V gene TRBV12-3 or TRBV12-4 combines with J gene TRBJ1-5; possibly TRBD1 for D (6 bases). There are 14 residues in the CDR3. Trimming pared 6 bases from V and 7 bases from J, leaving 16 bases between.

This clonotype was counted a few times. The rearrangement joins TRBV28 to TRBJ1-2; TRBD1 matches at 7 bases. V lost 3 bases and J lost 5; bases outside the gene matches: 9. CDR3 length: 15 amino acids. Germline lookup yields CDR1 MDHEN and CDR2 SYDVKM. The CDR3 protein is CASSFSLPGQYGYTF. The CDR3 nucleotides read TGTGCCAGCAGTTTTTCGCTACCGGGACAGTATGGCTACACCTTC.

V and J are TRBV14 and TRBJ2-2; 14 bases are a match to TRBD2. Trimming took 1 base from V and 4 from J; bases not matched to a gene: 5. The germline gives CDR1 SGHDN, CDR2 FVKESK. The CDR3 spans 18 residues. The CDR3 region has the DNA TGTGCCAGCAGCCAAGGACTAGCGGGGGGGCCGATCACCGGGGAGCTGTTTTTT. It specifies CASSQGLAGGPITGELFF.

The V and J genes are TRBV20-1 and TRBJ2-4; 8 bases align to TRBD2. Germline CDR1 DFQATT, CDR2 SNEGSKA (reference sequence). Unmatched junction bases numbered 14, after V lost 6 bases and J lost 7 bases. The CDR3 is 15 amino acids. CDR3 sequence (DNA): TGCAGTGCCCATGACATCGGGGGGGCGGCGAACATTCAGTACTTC. Encoded protein: CSAHDIGGAANIQYF.

This clonotype was recorded a few times. This rearrangement joins TRBV12-3 or TRBV12-4 to TRBJ1-1; a weak D match, TRBD1 (5 bases). The length of the CDR3 is 15 residues. Trimming shortened V by 5 bases and J by 3 bases, and 16 bases separated the two germline ends. The CDR3: CASSPWTNSDTEAFF. The CDR3 coding sequence is TGTGCCAGCAGTCCATGGACAAATAGTGACACTGAAGCTTTCTTT.

V gene TRBV7-8 combines with J gene TRBJ1-4; D is unclear. This CDR3 is 13 amino acids long. CDR1 and CDR2 (germline): SGHVS, FQNEAQ. V lost 0 bases to trimming and J lost 7 bases, with 6 bases between them. CDR3 loop: CASSLAAAEKLFF. In nucleotides, the CDR3 is TGTGCCAGCAGCTTAGCGGCGGCTGAAAAACTGTTTTTT.

This clonotype occurred a few times. The genes are TRBV27 and TRBJ2-1; TRBD2 aligns across 9 bases. The ends lost 3 bases at V and 13 bases at J; junction bases unmatched: 13. Germline CDR1 reads MNHEY; CDR2 reads SMNVEV (reference sequence). The CDR3 totals 15 residues. The CDR3 bases are TGTGCCAGCAGTTTTCGGGCGGGGGGGCGTCGATCTCAGTTCTTC. It yields the protein CASSFRAGGRRSQFF.

This clonotype showed up just once. The chain uses TRBV6-1 and TRBJ1-1, with D unresolved. Trimming removed 1 base from V and 0 bases from J, with 9 bases in between. CDR1 MNHNS and CDR2 SASEGT come from the germline V gene. The CDR3 contains 15 residues. The CDR3 nucleotides are TGTGCCAGCAGTGAAGTCGGGGAACTGAACACTGAAGCTTTCTTT. This codes for CASSEVGELNTEAFF.

The CDR3 DNA reads as TGTGCCAGCAGCTCTGTAGGTTACAATGAGCAGTTCTTC. As protein: CASSSVGYNEQFF. The chain couples TRBV27 to TRBJ2-1; unclear D gene. This CDR3 comprises 13 residues. Germline loops: CDR1 MNHEY, CDR2 SMNVEV (reference sequence). V shed 6 bases and J shed 4 bases, with 10 bases lying between them.

This clonotype was found many times. The V gene is TRBV7-6, the J gene TRBJ1-1; D is unclear. The V and J ends lost 1 base and 0 bases respectively, with 6 bases between them. The CDR3 length is 14 residues. The germline V gene has CDR1 SGHVS and CDR2 FNYEAQ. The CDR3 DNA sequence: TGTGCCAGCAGCTTAGGGGTTATGAACACTGAAGCTTTCTTT. Encoded protein: CASSLGVMNTEAFF.

The table lists this clonotype with a few counts. The chain links TRBV12-3 or TRBV12-4 to TRBJ1-4, with D unresolved. The CDR3 spans 15 residues. V dropped 3 bases and J dropped 1 base, with 9 bases sitting between them. CDR3 nucleotide sequence: TGTGCCAGCAGTTTTTCTCTCCTAACTAATGAAAAACTGTTTTTT. Its protein is CASSFSLLTNEKLFF.

This rearrangement joins TRBV28 to TRBJ2-7, with D possibly TRBD1 on 5 matching bases. The CDR3 has 15 residues. Trimming stripped 7 bases from V and 4 bases from J, with 20 bases between. Germline lookup yields CDR1 MDHEN and CDR2 SYDVKM. CDR3 nucleotides: TGTGCCAGCACCCCGGCAGGGCTTGGTGTATACGAGCAGTACTTC. This gives the protein CASTPAGLGVYEQYF.

V gene TRBV6-5 combines with J gene TRBJ1-1; the D gene is possibly TRBD1 (5 bases). The CDR3 spans 16 residues. Germline CDR1 reads MNHEY; CDR2 reads SVGAGI. Between the trimmed V and J ends, which lost 1 base and 0 bases, there was a span of 12 bases. The CDR3 DNA follows: TGTGCCAGCAGTTACTTAACAGGATACATGAACACTGAAGCTTTCTTT. The encoded protein is CASSYLTGYMNTEAFF.

J is TRBJ1-5 and V is TRBV27; D unclear. Germline V gives CDR1 MNHEY, CDR2 SMNVEV (reference sequence). This CDR3 spans 15 amino acids. V was shortened by 2 bases and J by 0 bases, with 8 bases between the two germline ends. Here the CDR3 DNA reads TGTGCCAGCAGTTTACGTCTGAATAGCAATCAGCCCCAGCATTTT. As protein: CASSLRLNSNQPQHF.

This clonotype was seen a handful of times. The J gene is TRBJ1-2, the V gene TRBV29-1, with D unclear. This CDR3 spans 13 amino acids. CDR1 is SQVTM, CDR2 ANQGSEA, per germline. V dropped 2 bases and J dropped 8 bases, with 15 bases sitting between them. The CDR3 DNA follows: TGCAGCGTTGAACTCCGGGCCCCACAGGGCTACACCTTC. This encodes CSVELRAPQGYTF.

This clonotype was recorded at least ten times. The CDR3 region is CASSKRGAGSNEQFF. The CDR3 nucleotides read TGTGCCAGCAGCAAGCGGGGGGCTGGTAGCAATGAGCAGTTCTTC. This chain joins TRBV7-2 and TRBJ2-1; TRBD2 agrees at 9 bases. The CDR3 runs to 15 residues. The junction had 8 bases not matched to a gene; V was cut back by 5 bases and J by 6 bases. Germline V CDR1 and CDR2: SGHTA, FQGNSA.

This clonotype was counted between two and nine times. The rearrangement uses TRBV12-5 and TRBJ2-1, with 9 bases identical to TRBD1. The V gene's germline CDR1 is LGHNT and CDR2 FRNRAP. CDR3 length: 15 residues. Trimming at V came to 6 bases and at J to 8 bases, leaving 11 bases not matched to a gene. CDR3 sequence reads: CASGPTGGNFDEQFF. CDR3 DNA: TGTGCTAGTGGACCCACAGGGGGCAACTTCGATGAGCAGTTCTTC.

The chain is built from TRBV6-2 or TRBV6-3 and TRBJ2-7; the D gene could be TRBD1 or TRBD2 (5 bases each). V lost 2 bases to trimming and J lost 0 bases, with 8 bases between them. In germline, CDR1 is MNHEY, CDR2 SVGEGT. The CDR3 is 14 amino acids. CDR3 sequence reads: CASSYPGPSYEQYF. CDR3 DNA: TGTGCCAGCAGTTACCCGGGGCCCTCCTACGAGCAGTACTTC.

The chain joins TRBV7-9 to TRBJ1-1; tentative D call: TRBD1 (5 bases). Germline V lookup: CDR1 SEHNR, CDR2 FQNEAQ (reference sequence). The CDR3 totals 12 residues. Trimming took off 1 base at V and 10 bases at J, with 10 bases between the two ends. CDR3 DNA sequence: TGTGCCAGCAGCTTAGGAGCGGGGGGAGCTTTCTTT. Protein sequence: CASSLGAGGAFF.

This clonotype was seen a handful of times. The rearrangement links TRBV2 to TRBJ1-6; no definite D call. The V gene's germline CDR1 is SNHLY and CDR2 FYNNEI. This CDR3 is 15 amino acids long. V dropped 6 bases and J dropped 9 bases, with 18 bases sitting between them. CDR3 in amino acids: CASSAYTDLPSPLHF. The CDR3 DNA is TGTGCCAGCAGCGCCTACACGGATCTACCTTCACCCCTCCACTTT.

This clonotype was detected only a few times. This sequence joins TRBV9 and TRBJ1-1; D is unresolved. The V end was cut by 3 bases, the J end by 1 base, with 13 bases between. Germline CDR1 reads SGDLS; CDR2 reads YYNGEE. This CDR3 is built from 15 residues. The CDR3 spells CASSEVGRQNTEAFF. CDR3 in DNA: TGTGCCAGCAGCGAGGTAGGACGGCAGAACACTGAAGCTTTCTTT.

This clonotype came up a few times. Here the CDR3 DNA reads TGTGCCAGCAGTGAATACCTCGGGACACTGGGAAAGAACTCCTATAATTCACCCCTCCACTTT. Its translation: CASSEYLGTLGKNSYNSPLHF. V usage is TRBV25-1 and J usage is TRBJ1-6; a possible D gene is TRBD1 (6 bases). This CDR3 is 21 amino acids long. Germline V gene lookup returns CDR1 MGHDK and CDR2 SYGVNS. Trimming pared 0 bases from V and 0 bases from J, leaving 21 bases between.

The V call is TRBV10-3, the J call TRBJ2-7, with TRBD1 matching over 7 bases. Germline CDR1 and CDR2: ENHRY and SYGVKD. The V gene end was trimmed by 6 bases and the J gene end by 2 bases; junction bases not matched to a gene: 10. This CDR3 comprises 15 residues. The CDR3 loop is CAISAEAGGAYEQYF. DNA of the CDR3: TGTGCCATCAGCGCCGAGGCAGGGGGAGCCTACGAGCAGTACTTC.